This record looks at one TCR beta chain sequence and its context. Distinct nucleotide sequences in the sample also encode this CDR3. The record originates from a study of OX40 agonist ivuxolimab in advanced cancers. Repertoires were generated with immunoSEQ multiplex PCR, while TCRdb's copy carries only in-frame clones and drops some. The data contain under 45,000 clones, 81% of them seen just once; the ten biggest clones take up over 2.5%. This specimen consisted of CD4+ or CD8+ T cells sorted from blood, obtained in a trial of the OX40 agonist ivuxolimab. This receptor was obtained from an adult with an advanced solid tumor such as melanoma, head and neck, liver or kidney cancer.

In DNA, the CDR3 is TGCAGTGCTAGACCTGGCTACACCTTC. Translating it yields CSARPGYTF. The J gene is TRBJ1-2, the V gene TRBV20-1; no definite D call. Germline V gives CDR1 DFQATT, CDR2 SNEGSKA (reference sequence). There are 9 residues in the CDR3. The V end lost 2 bases, the J end lost 7 bases, and 2 bases lay between the germline ends.